What follows are 17 T cell receptor beta chains derived from one specimen sequenced in a study of T cell responses to AZD1222 COVID-19 vaccine. This table comes from immunoSEQ multiplex PCR, and its TCRdb copy is limited to in-frame clones, with some not included. The data contain around 110,000 clones, 70% to 90% of them singletons. Specimen: peripheral blood, collected on day 0 of AZD1222 vaccination. Source of these receptors: an adult in good health.

The chain is built from TRBV5-3 and TRBJ2-1; D unresolved. TRBV5-3 is recorded as an ORF, its role being uncertain. This CDR3 region has 11 residues. Trimming removed 0 bases at V and 6 bases at J, with 1 base between. The CDR3 spells CARSLGNEQFF. The CDR3 DNA reads as TGTGCCAGAAGCTTGGGCAATGAGCAGTTCTTC.

CDR3 region: CASSQGDIRADTEAFF. The DNA of the CDR3 is TGCGCCAGCAGCCAAGGTGACATAAGGGCAGACACTGAAGCTTTCTTT. The chain joins TRBV4-1 to TRBJ1-1, with D unclear. The CDR3 loop spans 16 amino acids. V shed 1 base and J shed 3 bases, with 15 bases lying between them. Germline V CDR1 and CDR2: MGHRA, YSYEKL.

The chain carries TRBV3-1 (or the pseudogene TRBV3-2) and TRBJ1-1, with a weak D call TRBD1 (5 bases). Germline V lookup: CDR1 LGHDT, CDR2 YNNKEL (reference sequence). V lost 1 base to trimming and J lost 11 bases, with 11 bases between them. The CDR3 is 12 residues long. The CDR3 DNA sequence: TGTGCCAGCAGCCAAGGGCAGGGCTACGCTTTCTTT. Its translation: CASSQGQGYAFF.

This clone has more than one count but fewer than ten. The rearrangement joins TRBV15 to TRBJ1-5; unclear D gene. There are 13 residues in the CDR3. Germline assignment: CDR1 LNHNV and CDR2 YYDKDF (reference sequence). Trimming stripped 1 base from V and 6 bases from J, with 7 bases between. This CDR3 reads CATSRGSFQPQHF. Here the CDR3 DNA reads TGTGCCACCAGCAGAGGCTCGTTTCAGCCCCAGCATTTT. The full variable domain, rest sourced from reference TRBV15 and TRBJ1-5, is DAMVIQNPRYQVTQFGKPVTLSCSQTLNHNVMYWYQQKSSQAPKLLFHYYDKDFNNEADTPDNFQSRRPNTSFCFLDIRSPGLGDTAMYLCATSRGSFQPQHFGDGTRLSIL.

This chain joins TRBV27 and TRBJ2-7, with 8 bases identical to TRBD1. The V and J ends lost 2 bases and 2 bases, in that order; junction bases with no gene match: 8. Per germline, CDR1 MNHEY and CDR2 SMNVEV (reference sequence). The CDR3 runs 16 residues. The CDR3 nucleotides read TGTGCCAGCAGTTTAATCGTGACAGGGGCTACCTACGAGCAGTACTTC. As protein: CASSLIVTGATYEQYF.

The genes are TRBV18 and TRBJ2-5, with D possibly called TRBD1 or TRBD2 (6 bases each). Germline assignment: CDR1 KGHSH and CDR2 LQKENI. Trimming cost V 6 bases and J 2 bases, with 13 bases left between them. This CDR3 has 14 amino acids. In DNA form, the CDR3 reads TGTGCCAGCTCCAGACTAGGGGGACAAGAGACCCAGTACTTC. Its translation is CASSRLGGQETQYF.

V usage is TRBV28 and J usage is TRBJ2-1, with 11 bases lining up with TRBD2. Germline V gene data show CDR1 as MDHEN and CDR2 as SYDVKM. The length of the CDR3 is 15 residues. V was pared by 2 bases and J by 6 bases, with 3 bases of the junction left unmatched. CDR3 nucleotides: TGTGCCAGCAGTTTAAGGACTAGCGGGTTCAATGAGCAGTTCTTC. Amino acids: CASSLRTSGFNEQFF.

The chain recombines TRBV7-3 with TRBJ2-7; perhaps D is TRBD1 or TRBD2 (5 bases each). The CDR3 spans 14 residues. The germline V gene encodes CDR1 SGHTA and CDR2 FQGTGA. The V gene lost 1 base and the J gene lost 2 bases, with 9 bases spanning the gap. Written as DNA, the CDR3 is TGTGCCAGCAGCTTAAATCGGGGCCCCTACGAGCAGTACTTC. It specifies CASSLNRGPYEQYF.

The chain couples TRBV28 to TRBJ2-7, with no clear D. With 6 bases removed from V and 1 base from J, the gap between germline ends came to 13 bases. This CDR3 region has 14 residues. The germline V gene encodes CDR1 MDHEN and CDR2 SYDVKM. The CDR3 reads CASRPSLGSYEQYF. The CDR3 coding sequence is TGTGCCAGCAGGCCGAGCCTGGGTTCCTACGAGCAGTACTTC.

The V call is TRBV28, the J call TRBJ1-6; 9 positions match TRBD1. The CDR3 sequence is 15 residues long. Germline V gene sequence: CDR1 MDHEN, CDR2 SYDVKM. Trimming at V came to 1 base and at J to 10 bases, leaving 5 bases not matched to a gene. This CDR3 is CASSLSGQGKSPLHF. The CDR3 DNA follows: TGTGCCAGCAGTTTATCGGGACAGGGAAAATCACCCCTCCACTTT.

J is TRBJ1-5 and V is TRBV19; possibly TRBD1 for D (6 bases). Trimming cost V 4 bases and J 3 bases, with 16 bases left between them. The CDR3 consists of 16 residues. Germline lookup yields CDR1 LNHDA and CDR2 SQIVND (reference sequence). The CDR3 sequence: CASSTTLRGDNQPQHF. CDR3 DNA: TGTGCCAGTAGTACCACATTGAGGGGGGACAATCAGCCCCAGCATTTT.

This chain connects TRBV2 to TRBJ2-7; no clear D gene. Trimming shortened V by 4 bases and J by 3 bases, and 4 bases separated the two germline ends. In germline, CDR1 is SNHLY, CDR2 FYNNEI. The CDR3 has 11 residues. CDR3 coding DNA: TGTGCCAGCAGTGCCATCTACGAGCAGTACTTC. It is translated as CASSAIYEQYF.

The V and J genes are TRBV30 and TRBJ2-4, with TRBD1 matching over 8 bases. From germline, CDR1 is GTSNPN and CDR2 SVGIG (reference sequence). The CDR3 contains 13 residues. V lost 5 bases, J lost 3 bases, and 3 bases stayed unmatched. Here the CDR3 reads CAWDTGGKNIQYF. The CDR3 DNA reads as TGTGCCTGGGATACAGGGGGCAAAAACATTCAGTACTTC.

The chain joins TRBV6-2 or TRBV6-3 to TRBJ2-7; no firm D call. Trimming left V 0 bases short and J 6 bases short, with 15 bases between. CDR3 length: 15 amino acids. Germline V gene lookup returns CDR1 MNHEY and CDR2 SVGEGT. Here the CDR3 reads CASSYSPLTIPEQYF. CDR3 in DNA: TGTGCCAGCAGTTACTCGCCCTTGACAATACCCGAGCAGTACTTC.

The chain has TRBV6-6 and TRBJ1-4; D is unresolved. Between the trimmed V and J ends, which lost 4 bases and 7 bases, there was a span of 19 bases. CDR1 MNHNY and CDR2 SVGAGI come from the germline V gene (reference sequence). The CDR3 has 16 residues. CDR3 loop: CASSSEGNRESEKLFF. CDR3 nucleotide sequence: TGTGCCAGCAGTTCCGAAGGGAATAGGGAGAGTGAAAAACTGTTTTTT.

The V and J genes are TRBV11-2 and TRBJ1-1; TRBD1 matches 7 bases. V lost 1 base to trimming and J lost 1 base; unmatched junction nucleotides: 3. The CDR3 is 15 residues long. The germline gives CDR1 SGHAT, CDR2 FQNNGV. This CDR3 is CASSLVRTGNTEAFF. In DNA form, the CDR3 reads TGTGCCAGCAGCTTAGTTCGGACAGGGAACACTGAAGCTTTCTTT.

V usage is TRBV28 and J usage is TRBJ1-4; a weak D match, TRBD1 (5 bases). The CDR3 runs to 14 residues. In germline, CDR1 is MDHEN, CDR2 SYDVKM. Trimming pared 7 bases from V and 1 base from J, leaving 10 bases between. For the CDR3, the DNA is TGTGCCAGCACCCGCGGGGGAACTAATGAAAAACTGTTTTTT. Its protein is CASTRGGTNEKLFF. Together with reference TRBV28 and TRBJ1-4, the CDR3 gives the full variable domain: DVKVTQSSRYLVKRTGEKVFLECVQDMDHENMFWYRQDPGLGLRLIYFSYDVKMKEKGDIPEGYSVSREKKERFSLILESASTNQTSMYLCASTRGGTNEKLFFGSGTQLSVL.